The 21 T cell receptor beta chains reported below all come from one sample, sequenced in a study of blood T cell repertoires in COVID-19 (dated by TCRdb to between 2020 and 2021). Receptor amplification or capture employed the immunoSEQ multiplex PCR assay. Drawn from immuneACCESS, this table holds only the in-frame rearrangements with V and J called that TCRdb kept. Clones are partly lost; checked studies trace under half to an unresolved V gene and leave the rest unexplained. The sample data list about 670,000 clones, and 90% of these were observed just once. Under 0.3% of the sample comes from the top ten. The specimen was peripheral blood. Receptors were obtained from a woman aged 18-29 years with acute or convalescent COVID-19.

This clone was seen ten or more times. The rearrangement links TRBV29-1 to TRBJ1-1; D uncertain. The ends were cut back, 8 bases at V and 1 base at J, with 11 bases in the middle. Germline-derived CDR1 and CDR2 are SQVTM and ANQGSEA. The CDR3 is made up of 12 amino acids. The CDR3 DNA is TGCAGCATCCTCTCGTCGAACACTGAAGCTTTCTTT. Amino acid sequence: CSILSSNTEAFF.

CDR3 amino acids: CASGKGTEPQETQYF. The CDR3, as DNA: TGTGCTAGTGGTAAAGGGACAGAACCACAAGAGACCCAGTACTTC. The genes are TRBV12-5 and TRBJ2-5, with 7 bases that match TRBD1. The CDR3 is 15 residues long. V lost 5 bases and J lost 2; bases outside the gene matches: 8. Per the germline V gene, CDR1 is LGHNT and CDR2 is FRNRAP. The full variable domain, with the rest looked up from reference TRBV12-5 and TRBJ2-5, is DARVTQTPRHKVTEMGQEVTMRCQPILGHNTVFWYRQTMMQGLELLAYFRNRAPLDDSGMPKDRFSAEMPDATLATLKIQPSEPRDSAVYFCASGKGTEPQETQYFGPGTRLLVL.

This chain uses TRBV4-2 with TRBJ1-2; TRBD1 might be the D (5 bases). The CDR3 totals 15 residues. The V gene's germline CDR1 is LGHNA and CDR2 YNFKEQ. Trimming removed 3 bases at V and 1 base at J, with 12 bases between. The CDR3: CASSQLDRNNYGYTF. As DNA, the CDR3 is TGTGCCAGCAGCCAGCTCGACAGAAATAACTATGGCTACACCTTC.

The genes are TRBV6-5 and TRBJ1-2; maybe TRBD1 (5 bases). V was trimmed by 6 bases and J by 8 bases, leaving 13 bases between them. The CDR3 length is 12 residues. From germline, CDR1 is MNHEY and CDR2 SVGAGI. DNA for the CDR3: TGTGCCAGCAGCCCCCAGGGAGGCGGCTACACCTTC. Its translation is CASSPQGGGYTF.

The chain joins TRBV25-1 to TRBJ2-2; D is unresolved. From germline, CDR1 is MGHDK and CDR2 SYGVNS. The V end lost 2 bases, the J end lost 5 bases, and 9 bases lay between the germline ends. The CDR3 runs 14 residues. CDR3: CASSEPGWTGELFF. In DNA form, the CDR3 reads TGTGCCAGCAGTGAACCGGGTTGGACCGGGGAGCTGTTTTTT.

The chain carries TRBV7-8 and TRBJ2-3; 7 nucleotides match TRBD1. CDR1 and CDR2 (germline): SGHVS, FQNEAQ. V lost 5 bases, J lost 5 bases, and 4 bases stayed unmatched. This CDR3 comprises 13 residues. CDR3 sequence: CASSVGTEDTQYF. CDR3 nucleotide sequence: TGTGCCAGCAGCGTAGGGACAGAAGATACGCAGTATTTT.

The V and J genes are TRBV21-1 and TRBJ1-5; the listed D gene, TRBD1, was not tested against the DNA. TRBV21-1 is deemed a pseudogene. This CDR3 contains 13 residues. The CDR3 DNA reads TGTGCCAGCAGGAGACAGCCTAATCAGCCCCAGCATTTT. This codes for CASRRQPNQPQHF.

This clone was seen more than once but under ten times. V usage is TRBV2 and J usage is TRBJ1-4; no clear D gene. The CDR3 has 14 residues. CDR1 is SNHLY, CDR2 FYNNEI, per germline. Trimming cost V 6 bases and J 0 bases, with 8 bases left between them. The CDR3, as DNA: TGTGCCAGCAGAAGCGTCGCAACTAATGAAAAACTGTTTTTT. This codes for CASRSVATNEKLFF. The whole variable domain, remainder taken from reference TRBV2 and TRBJ1-4, is EPEVTQTPSHQVTQMGQEVILRCVPISNHLYFYWYRQILGQKVEFLVSFYNNEISEKSEIFDDQFSVERPDGSNFTLKIRSTKLEDSAMYFCASRSVATNEKLFFGSGTQLSVL.

V and J are TRBV6-5 and TRBJ2-1, with TRBD1 identical over 8 bases. V lost 0 bases, J lost 6 bases, and 7 bases stayed unmatched. The germline CDR1 and CDR2 sequences are MNHEY and SVGAGI. CDR3 size: 16 residues. CDR3 sequence (DNA): TGTGCCAGCAGTTACTCGAATCAGGGGGCCGGCAATGAGCAGTTCTTC. It translates to CASSYSNQGAGNEQFF.

The chain combines TRBV5-1 with TRBJ2-1; tentatively, D is TRBD2 (6 bases). This CDR3 region has 14 residues. Germline loops: CDR1 SGHRS, CDR2 YFSETQ. V lost 4 bases, J lost 2 bases, and 10 bases lay in between. The CDR3 protein is CASSPSGPYNEQFF. Written as DNA, the CDR3 is TGCGCCAGCAGCCCGAGCGGGCCCTACAATGAGCAGTTCTTC.

This chain links TRBV7-2 with TRBJ1-5; D not resolved. CDR1 and CDR2 from the germline V gene are SGHTA and FQGNSA. With 2 bases removed from V and 4 bases from J, the gap between germline ends came to 9 bases. CDR3 length equals 14 residues. The CDR3 spells CASSLYGENQPQHF. The CDR3 DNA reads TGTGCCAGCAGCTTATACGGAGAAAATCAGCCCCAGCATTTT.

The J gene is TRBJ1-1, the V gene TRBV18; D ambiguous. Germline loops: CDR1 KGHSH, CDR2 LQKENI. The CDR3 loop spans 15 amino acids. V was shortened by 4 bases and J by 1 base, with 13 bases between the two germline ends. CDR3 region: CASSLGRQQNTEAFF. In nucleotides, the CDR3 is TGTGCCAGCTCACTCGGTAGACAACAGAACACTGAAGCTTTCTTT.

The chain carries TRBV3-1 (or the pseudogene TRBV3-2) and TRBJ2-1, with 9 positions matching TRBD1. Germline V CDR1 and CDR2: LGHDT, YNNKEL (reference sequence). V was pared by 8 bases and J by 7 bases, with 9 bases of the junction left unmatched. The CDR3 runs 14 residues. The CDR3 DNA reads TGTGCCAGCGTACCGGGACAGGGAGTTAATGAGCAGTTCTTC. Translated, it gives CASVPGQGVNEQFF.

This clone was seen once. This rearrangement joins TRBV5-4 to TRBJ1-1, with D unresolved. CDR3 size: 14 residues. Deletions cut 1 base from V and 0 bases from J, with 7 bases between. The V gene's germline CDR1 is SGHNT and CDR2 YYREEE (reference sequence). CDR3 loop: CASSLHILNTEAFF. Here the CDR3 DNA reads TGTGCCAGCAGCTTGCACATACTGAACACTGAAGCTTTCTTT.

The chain couples TRBV6-2 or TRBV6-3 to TRBJ2-1; a possible D gene is TRBD2 (6 bases). V shed 0 bases and J shed 9 bases, with 9 bases lying between them. Germline CDR1 and CDR2: MNHEY and SVGEGT. This CDR3 has 13 residues. The CDR3 spells CASSYSIGGEQFF. In DNA, the CDR3 is TGTGCCAGCAGTTACTCGATCGGGGGTGAGCAGTTCTTC.

The chain couples TRBV5-6 to TRBJ1-2, with 9 bases lining up with TRBD1. The CDR3 loop spans 15 amino acids. The V segment lost 4 bases and the J segment 5 bases; nucleotides outside the gene matches: 9. Germline assignment: CDR1 SGHDT and CDR2 YYEEEE. The CDR3, as DNA: TGTGCCAGCAGCCCCCCGGGACAGGGAGGTTATGGCTACACCTTC. Protein product: CASSPPGQGGYGYTF.

The chain couples TRBV19 to TRBJ2-2; 8 nucleotides line up with TRBD1. The CDR3 is 15 amino acids. CDR1 is LNHDA and CDR2 is SQIVND in the germline V gene (reference sequence). V lost 5 bases to trimming and J lost 4 bases; unmatched junction nucleotides: 6. CDR3 sequence: CASSQGARGTGELFF. CDR3 coding DNA: TGTGCCAGTAGTCAGGGGGCCCGGGGCACCGGGGAGCTGTTTTTT.

The V and J genes are TRBV6-5 and TRBJ1-3, with D possibly TRBD1 on 6 matching bases. The CDR3 is 14 amino acids. The V and J ends lost 0 bases and 4 bases respectively, with 7 bases between them. CDR1 is MNHEY and CDR2 is SVGAGI in the germline V gene. DNA of the CDR3: TGTGCCAGCAGTTACTCGGGGGCCGGAAACACCATATATTTT. Translation gives CASSYSGAGNTIYF.

The chain employs TRBV7-2 and TRBJ2-7; weak D call: TRBD2 (7 bases). Germline CDR1 and CDR2: SGHTA and FQGNSA. This CDR3 is 15 amino acids long. Trimming shortened V by 2 bases and J by 2 bases, and 13 bases separated the two germline ends. In DNA form, the CDR3 reads TGTGCCAGCAGCTTAATAGGGGGGGGTGCCTACGAGCAGTACTTC. As protein: CASSLIGGGAYEQYF. The full variable domain, its missing parts supplied by reference TRBV7-2 and TRBJ2-7, is GAGVSQSPSNKVTEKGKDVELRCDPISGHTALYWYRQSLGQGLEFLIYFQGNSAPDKSGLPSDRFSAERTGGSVSTLTIQRTQQEDSAVYLCASSLIGGGAYEQYFGPGTRLTVT.

The V and J genes are TRBV4-1 and TRBJ2-3; a weak D match, TRBD1 (5 bases). This CDR3 is built from 15 residues. The V gene's germline CDR1 is MGHRA and CDR2 YSYEKL. V was shortened by 8 bases and J by 6 bases, with 21 bases between the two germline ends. The CDR3 DNA reads as TGCGCCAGCCACGCCTCGACAGTTTCAGGCGATACGCAGTATTTT. Amino acid sequence: CASHASTVSGDTQYF.

This chain links TRBV4-2 with TRBJ2-2, with TRBD2 matching over 11 bases. The CDR3 is 18 amino acids. From germline, CDR1 is LGHNA and CDR2 YNFKEQ. J gave up 2 bases and V 2 bases, and 7 bases lay outside the gene matches. CDR3 sequence reads: CASSQTTSGGPNTGELFF. The CDR3 nucleotides read TGTGCCAGCAGCCAAACAACTAGCGGGGGACCCAACACCGGGGAGCTGTTTTTT.